This TCR beta chain was found in a study of blood T cells in healthy people across ages. The germline CDR1 and CDR2 sequences are SEHNR and FQNEAQ (reference sequence). The CDR3 runs to 13 residues. After removal of 1 base from V and 10 bases from J, the junction contained 4 bases not matched to a gene. Caucasian, healthy and from Russia, the donors were aged between about 6 and 90. A second PCR, run for about 6 to 11 cycles, used a sample-barcoded 5' primer plus a J-beta primer mix. Each cDNA molecule was tagged by a template-switch adaptor with 12 random nucleotides. TCRdb analysed the 5' RACE reads with MiXCR anew, one entry per CDR3 protein. The sample comprises 1.8 million or so distinct CDR3 sequences, approximately 39% of which are singletons, and more than 20% rests with the top ten.

This TCR derives from a human donor in good health. The sequenced material came from blood. The V call is TRBV7-9, the J call TRBJ1-1, with TRBD1 identical over 9 bases. The CDR3 region has the DNA TGTGCCAGCAGCTTAGTGGGACAGGGTTCAGCTTTCTTT. This encodes CASSLVGQGSAFF.